This T cell receptor beta chain was identified in a study of cytomegalovirus exposure and HLA in healthy donors. The CDR3 length equals 16 residues, ends included. Per the germline V gene, CDR1 is SGHTA and CDR2 is FQGNSA. With respect to this clone: The antigen is unknown. The DNA is left out, because the CDR3 cannot be placed on it with certainty; the CDR3 is given as TCRdb lists it.

Unrecorded immune exposure was likely among donors, who were nominally healthy when sampled. Study-wide findings and caveats: There were 150 to 200 TCR beta chains listed as cytomegalovirus-associated. Sequencing likely produced, as an artifact, a cluster of highly shared sequence variants.

The PCR made use of 60 Vbeta and 13 Jbeta primers. The table came from immunoSEQ multiplex PCR; TCRdb's copy has only in-frame clones and leaves some out. The sample yields roughly 170,000 clones, more than 65% seen once. This chain joins TRBV7-2 and TRBJ2-1; TRBD1 is the table's D call, not checked against the DNA. This TCR was recovered from a girl aged 2 to 10 in good health and CMV-seropositive. Sample: PBMCs. CDR3 amino acids: CASTVDSGQGYNEQFF.